This TCR beta chain was documented in a study of shared clonotypes between healthy human individuals (dated by TCRdb to about 2020). For the study in its entirety: A few men and a couple of women, aged 18 to 49 years, made up the cohort. To estimate repertoire size and how much clonotype sharing occurs between individuals, the study deeply sequenced the blood TCR repertoires of several healthy adults. For each donor, CD4 naive and CD4 memory were each given three plates, CD8 naive was given two plates, and CD8 memory was given one plate. Libraries were prepared and TCR repertoires were sequenced by different laboratories using diverse techniques, in order to increase sequencing depth and limit assay-specific biases. Between about 0.94 and 10 billion PBMCs per donor were obtained by leukapheresis. The full study reports these points: The small number of donors limited the genetic and exposure-history diversity represented. Compared with non-shared clonotypes, the clonotypes found in all four sorted-subset donors had higher generation probabilities. Rarefaction of sorted-subset datasets indicated incomplete sequencing despite the large sequencing depth. Sampling was restricted to blood, and TCR repertoires in tissues likely differ from the TCR repertoires found in blood. Across a handful of donors, around 5% of naive CD4, approximately 3.6% of naive CD8, 2% to 2.5% of memory CD4, and approximately 0.4% of memory CD8 clonotypes were shared. Pairwise subsampling indicated that sequencing depth was expected to affect the degree of clonotype sharing among donors. Larger estimated clonotype richness was generally found for naive subsets than for memory subsets.

Regarding this clone: This receptor's antigen is unknown. The sample holds no much larger clone one base away, and base qualities are not on file.

The donors were healthy, HIV-negative adults who had no recently reported acute infections or vaccinations. Every donor was a Caucasian adult residing in Nashville, Tennessee, USA. CD4+ T cells were enriched by magnetic negative selection, after which naive cells were positively selected on CD45RA and the negative fraction was taken as the memory subset. Blood was obtained by leukapheresis, after which PBMCs were separated by Ficoll-Histopaque density gradient centrifugation and cryopreserved in liquid nitrogen vapor phase. Analytical flow cytometry was used to check the purity and quantity of every magnetically sorted T cell population. Genomic DNA was isolated from every sorted fraction and measured by UV absorbance on a Nanodrop 2000c. Unmatched junction bases come to 8, with V trimmed by 3 bases and J by 6 bases. The cysteine opens and the phenylalanine closes a CDR3 of 15 amino acids. Only the CDR3 portion is preserved as DNA: 45 bases, with reading frame beginning at the first base. CDR1 and CDR2, per the germline V gene (reference sequence), are LNHDA and SQIVND.

TCR CDR3 regions were amplified from genomic DNA by multiplex PCR using the deep immunoSEQ assay. Extracted genomic DNA from each cell subset was distributed evenly across all wells of several immunoSEQ 96-well plates, and each plate was treated as a replicate. For sorted subsets, each replicate PCR was loaded with approximately 200 ng genomic DNA, equivalent to 25,000 to 35,000 T cell genomes. Purified libraries were quantified with a Qubit 3.0 fluorometer, sized on a Bioanalyzer 2100, and re-quantified with the KAPA Library Quantification kit. Each immunoSEQ 96-well plate was sequenced on its own single-read 150-cycle Illumina NextSeq 550 flow cell. Per the original workflow: The immunoSEQ output contained only junctional sequences without quality scores, so filtering could not match that applied to full-length reads. Sequences were annotated with PyIR, a Python wrapper for IgBLAST v1.9, and V/J genes and CDR3 were assigned using IMGT germline references. Any read was removed if the V/J assignment was weak (E-value above 1e-6), the CDR3 was missing, or the read contained stop codons, out-of-frame junctions, or ambiguous translated residues. V3J clonotypes were defined as sequences sharing the same inferred V gene, J gene, and CDR3 amino acid sequence. To compute the percentage overlap between repertoires, the number of shared unique clonotypes was divided by the size of the smaller repertoire. RTK rarefaction, the Chao1 estimator, and Recon v2.1 estimates of unobserved clonotypes were used to assess repertoire richness. Generation probabilities for all TCRbeta clonotypes obtained by the gDNA method from several donors were computed using OLGA. Imported from immuneACCESS, the table was reduced by TCRdb to in-frame sequences with V and J called. These copies leave out some clones; in studies compared against another copy, an unresolved V gene accounts for under half, and the cause of the remainder is not known. V, J and clone size reflect that table, while D and trimming were determined from the DNA. This sample comprises roughly 1,500,000 clones, 95% to 99% of them detected only once. The ten largest clones capture 0.4% to 0.45% of the sample.

The sequence was collected from a man under 40 in good health. The chain employs TRBV19 and TRBJ2-3; TRBD2 aligns with 8 central bases. The sequenced sample was naive CD4+ T cells sorted from blood. The intended sense of this specimen's cell subset or site label: CD45RA+ positively selected. The nucleotide sequence reads as follows: TGTGCCAGTAGTATCGTACTAGCGGAAAGGGATACGCAGTATTTT. This yields the protein CASSIVLAERDTQYF.